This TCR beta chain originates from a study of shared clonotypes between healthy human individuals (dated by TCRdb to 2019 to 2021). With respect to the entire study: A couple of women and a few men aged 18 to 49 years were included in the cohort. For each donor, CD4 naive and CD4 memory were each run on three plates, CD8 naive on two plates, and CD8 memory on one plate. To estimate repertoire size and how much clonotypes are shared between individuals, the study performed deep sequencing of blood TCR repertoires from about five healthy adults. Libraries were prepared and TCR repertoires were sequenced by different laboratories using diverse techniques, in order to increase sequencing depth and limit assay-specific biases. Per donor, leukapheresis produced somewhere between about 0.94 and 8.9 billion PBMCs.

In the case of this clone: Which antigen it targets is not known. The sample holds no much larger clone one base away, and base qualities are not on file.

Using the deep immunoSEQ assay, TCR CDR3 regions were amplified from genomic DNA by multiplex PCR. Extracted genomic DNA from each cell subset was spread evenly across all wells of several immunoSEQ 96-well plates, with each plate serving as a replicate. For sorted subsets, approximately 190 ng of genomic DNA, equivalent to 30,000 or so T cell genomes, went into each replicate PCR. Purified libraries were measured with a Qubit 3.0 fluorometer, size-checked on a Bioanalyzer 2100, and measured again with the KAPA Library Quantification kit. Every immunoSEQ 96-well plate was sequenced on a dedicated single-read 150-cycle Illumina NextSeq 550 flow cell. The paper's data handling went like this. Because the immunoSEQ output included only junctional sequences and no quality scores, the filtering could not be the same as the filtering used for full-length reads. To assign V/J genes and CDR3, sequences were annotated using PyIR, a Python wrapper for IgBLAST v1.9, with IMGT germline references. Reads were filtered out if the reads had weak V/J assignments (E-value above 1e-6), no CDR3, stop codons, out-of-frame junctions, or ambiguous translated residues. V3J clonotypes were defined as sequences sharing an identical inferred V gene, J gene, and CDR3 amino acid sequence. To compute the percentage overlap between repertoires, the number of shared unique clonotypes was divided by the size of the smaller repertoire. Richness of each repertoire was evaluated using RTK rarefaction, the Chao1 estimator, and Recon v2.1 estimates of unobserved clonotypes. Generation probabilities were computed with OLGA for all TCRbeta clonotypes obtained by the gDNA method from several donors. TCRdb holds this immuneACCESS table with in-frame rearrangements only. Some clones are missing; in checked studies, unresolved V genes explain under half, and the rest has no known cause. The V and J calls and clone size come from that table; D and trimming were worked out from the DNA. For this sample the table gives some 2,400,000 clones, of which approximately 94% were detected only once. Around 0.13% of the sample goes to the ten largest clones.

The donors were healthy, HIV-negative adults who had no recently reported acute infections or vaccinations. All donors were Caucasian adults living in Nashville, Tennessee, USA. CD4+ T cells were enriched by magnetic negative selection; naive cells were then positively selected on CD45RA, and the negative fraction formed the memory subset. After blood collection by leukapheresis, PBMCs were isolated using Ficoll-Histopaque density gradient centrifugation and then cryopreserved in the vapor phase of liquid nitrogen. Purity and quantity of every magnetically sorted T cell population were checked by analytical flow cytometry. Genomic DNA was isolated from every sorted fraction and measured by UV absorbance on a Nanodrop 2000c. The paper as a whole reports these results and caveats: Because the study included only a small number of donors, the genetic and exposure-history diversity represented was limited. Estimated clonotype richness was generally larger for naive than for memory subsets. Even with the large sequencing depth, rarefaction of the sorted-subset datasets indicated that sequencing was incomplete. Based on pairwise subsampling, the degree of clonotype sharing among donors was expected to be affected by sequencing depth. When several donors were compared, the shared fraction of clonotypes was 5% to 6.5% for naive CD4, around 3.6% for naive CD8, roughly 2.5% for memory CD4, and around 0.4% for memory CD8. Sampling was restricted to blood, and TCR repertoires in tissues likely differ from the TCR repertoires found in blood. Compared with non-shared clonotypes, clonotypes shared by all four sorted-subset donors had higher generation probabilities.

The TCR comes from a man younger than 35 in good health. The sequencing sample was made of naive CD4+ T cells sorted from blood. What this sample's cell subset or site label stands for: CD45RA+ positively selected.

The sequenced DNA: TGCGCCAGCAGCTTCGAAGACAGGGGAGGGACGCAGTATTTT. The encoded protein is CASSFEDRGGTQYF. The V and J segments used are TRBV5-1 and TRBJ2-3; a tentative D call is TRBD1 (8 bases match). The CDR3 contains 14 residues, cysteine and phenylalanine counted. Solely the CDR3 DNA is kept, with 42 bases framed from the first base. V is shortened by 2 bases, J by 9 bases, and the region joining them spans 16 bases. CDR1 and CDR2, looked up from the germline V gene, are SGHRS and YFSETQ.